Below, 26 T cell receptor beta chains from the same sample are listed, as sequenced in a study of beta chain features in type 1 diabetes. Study outcomes and limitations: Type 1 diabetes patients had moderately but significantly shorter TCRB CDR3s in all four CD4+ subsets.

The authors reverse transcribed all of the isolated RNA, so sequencing captured expressed TCRB transcripts. Measured with immunoSEQ multiplex PCR; TCRdb has only the in-frame clones, and not every one. The repertoire has around 280,000 clones, roughly 15% of them found once; the top ten carry 0.015% to 0.019%. Antigens of these TCRs are unknown. Source material: naive CD4+ T cells from blood. These TCRs come from a man aged 18 to 29 with type 1 diabetes.

This clone was seen a few times. This CDR3 reads CAWRSRGGNQPQHF. DNA for the CDR3: TGTGCCTGGAGGAGTCGGGGAGGGAATCAGCCCCAGCATTTT. The V gene is TRBV30, the J gene TRBJ1-5; D ambiguous. The CDR3 extends over 14 amino acids. The germline V gene has CDR1 GTSNPN and CDR2 SVGIG (reference sequence). Trimming pared 3 bases from V and 4 bases from J, leaving 13 bases between.

This clone has only a few counts. The chain recombines TRBV30 with TRBJ1-2; D not certain. The germline CDR1 and CDR2 sequences are GTSNPN and SVGIG (reference sequence). The CDR3 extends over 12 amino acids. Trimming shortened V by 0 bases and J by 12 bases, and 14 bases separated the two germline ends. The CDR3 sequence is CAWSVPGGYHTF. DNA of the CDR3: TGTGCCTGGAGTGTACCCGGCGGTTATCACACCTTC.

The chain recombines TRBV27 with TRBJ2-7; tentatively, D is TRBD1 (5 bases). The V gene's germline CDR1 is MNHEY and CDR2 SMNVEV (reference sequence). With 7 bases removed from V and 0 bases from J, the gap between germline ends came to 13 bases. CDR3 length equals 14 residues. The CDR3 here is CASKPRQSSYEQYF. The CDR3 bases are TGTGCCAGCAAACCAAGACAGAGCTCCTACGAGCAGTACTTC.

The chain couples TRBV28 to TRBJ2-1; D remains unclear. This CDR3 has 12 amino acids. V lost 2 bases, J lost 5 bases, and 4 bases lay in between. The germline gives CDR1 MDHEN, CDR2 SYDVKM. CDR3 DNA sequence: TGTGCCAGCAGTTTACCCAACAATGAGCAGTTCTTC. It translates to CASSLPNNEQFF.

This chain links TRBV14 with TRBJ1-5; maybe TRBD1 (6 bases). The length of the CDR3 is 12 residues. The germline V and J ends were trimmed by 8 bases and 4 bases, with 9 bases remaining between them. Germline values: CDR1 SGHDN, CDR2 FVKESK. CDR3 region: CASATGNQPQHF. Written as DNA, the CDR3 is TGTGCCAGCGCTACAGGGAATCAGCCCCAGCATTTT.

This clone showed up just a few times. The chain couples TRBV5-1 to TRBJ1-4; D gene ambiguous. Germline loops: CDR1 SGHRS, CDR2 YFSETQ. Trimming removed 0 bases at V and 7 bases at J, with 19 bases between. This CDR3 spans 17 amino acids. In DNA, the CDR3 is TGCGCCAGCAGCTTGGACCGTGTGGCCTCTAGAGGTGAAAAACTGTTTTTT. Translated, it gives CASSLDRVASRGEKLFF.

J is TRBJ2-7 and V is TRBV6-6; 8 bases are shared with TRBD1. This CDR3 is built from 14 residues. The ends lost 4 bases at V and 5 bases at J; junction bases unmatched: 7. Germline CDR1 MNHNY, CDR2 SVGAGI (reference sequence). The CDR3 nucleotides are TGTGCCAGCAGTTCGAGAGGACAGGGCCACGAGCAGTACTTC. This sequence encodes CASSSRGQGHEQYF.

The chain links TRBV28 to TRBJ1-5; D not certain. The CDR3 covers 12 residues. V lost 10 bases and J 0 bases, leaving 7 bases between the germline ends. Germline values: CDR1 MDHEN, CDR2 SYDVKM. The CDR3 region has the DNA TGTGCCACTTCTCCTAGCAATCAGCCCCAGCATTTT. It yields the protein CATSPSNQPQHF.

This rearrangement joins TRBV9 to TRBJ2-4; the match to TRBD2 covers 12 bases. The CDR3 runs to 17 residues. Germline assignment: CDR1 SGDLS and CDR2 YYNGEE. V trimming: 3 bases; J trimming: 6 bases; junction bases outside the gene matches: 10. This chain's CDR3 is CASSASSGRALGNIQYF. In nucleotides, the CDR3 is TGTGCCAGCAGCGCTTCTAGCGGGAGGGCCCTCGGAAACATTCAGTACTTC.

This clone was seen a few times. At one of its ends the junction is not consistent with the germline gene, which may arise from a read error. The chain couples TRBV28 to TRBJ1-5; a weak D match, TRBD1 (6 bases). The CDR3 extends over 11 amino acids. The germline V gene has CDR1 MDHEN and CDR2 SYDVKM. As DNA, the CDR3 is TGTGCCAGCAGTTTAGACAGGACTAGGACTTTT. Encoded protein: CASSLDRTRTF.

This rearrangement joins TRBV7-4 to TRBJ1-1; maybe TRBD1 (5 bases). CDR3 length: 14 residues. The ends were cut back, 1 base at V and 1 base at J, with 7 bases in the middle. Germline V gives CDR1 SGHVT, CDR2 SQSDAQ. CDR3 amino acids: CASSLGQPNTEAFF. In DNA, the CDR3 is TGTGCCAGCAGCTTAGGACAGCCGAACACTGAAGCTTTCTTT.

This chain links TRBV29-1 with TRBJ2-7; 11 nucleotides align to TRBD2. The germline V gene has CDR1 SQVTM and CDR2 ANQGSEA. The CDR3 extends over 16 amino acids. The V and J ends lost 7 bases and 2 bases, in that order; junction bases with no gene match: 13. CDR3 loop: CSAGGLAADPPYEQYF. CDR3 DNA: TGCAGCGCCGGGGGACTAGCGGCCGATCCCCCCTACGAGCAGTACTTC.

This clone was counted a few times. The chain carries TRBV15 and TRBJ1-2; TRBD1 is a possible D gene (6 bases). Trimming took 2 bases from V and 2 from J, leaving 15 bases between them. This CDR3 region has 16 residues. CDR1 and CDR2 from the germline V gene are LNHNV and YYDKDF (reference sequence). The chain's CDR3 is CATSRLQGIRNYGYTF. DNA for the CDR3: TGTGCCACCAGCAGACTACAGGGAATTCGGAACTATGGCTACACCTTC.

Concerning this clone: This sample includes further DNA sequences coding for the same CDR3. The gene calls are TRBV28 and TRBJ2-7; D might be TRBD1 (6 bases). The CDR3 is made up of 14 amino acids. Deletions cut 5 bases from V and 1 base from J, with 12 bases between. Germline CDR1 and CDR2: MDHEN and SYDVKM. The CDR3 bases are TGTGCCAGCAGTCTCCTAGGGGGATCCTACGAGCAGTACTTC. Protein: CASSLLGGSYEQYF.

Of note for this clone: The junction differs from germline at one of its ends, possibly a read error. The V and J genes are TRBV5-4 and TRBJ2-7; 7 bases match TRBD1. CDR3 length equals 14 residues. CDR1 and CDR2 (germline): SGHNT, YYREEE (reference sequence). This chain's CDR3 is CASSSQGSSSEQYF. CDR3 bases: TGTGCCAGCAGCTCACAGGGGAGTTCCTCCGAGCAGTACTTC.

The chain employs TRBV10-3 and TRBJ1-1; no clear D gene. Per the germline V gene, CDR1 is ENHRY and CDR2 is SYGVKD. V lost 4 bases and J lost 0, with 9 bases in between. The CDR3 runs 14 residues. Here the CDR3 reads CAISVEIMNTEAFF. Written as DNA, the CDR3 is TGTGCCATCAGTGTTGAGATCATGAACACTGAAGCTTTCTTT.

Turning to this clone: At one end the junction does not follow the germline gene, possibly because of a read error. The V call is TRBV9, the J call TRBJ1-2; a possible D gene is TRBD1 (6 bases). The germline CDR1 and CDR2 sequences are SGDLS and YYNGEE. The CDR3 is 15 residues long. CDR3 in DNA: TGTGCCAGCACCACGCAGGGGCTTCTTAACTCTGGCTACACCTTC. This sequence encodes CASTTQGLLNSGYTF.

This clone was seen a handful of times. V is TRBV29-1 and J is TRBJ2-2, with D perhaps TRBD2 (6 bases). CDR1 SQVTM and CDR2 ANQGSEA come from the germline V gene. V lost 5 bases and J 0 bases, leaving 10 bases between the germline ends. This CDR3 has 14 amino acids. The CDR3: CSVRRGPNTGELFF. Written as DNA, the CDR3 is TGCAGCGTTAGGAGGGGCCCGAACACCGGGGAGCTGTTTTTT.

This clone was detected only a few times. The chain links TRBV27 to TRBJ2-7, with D uncertain. In germline, CDR1 is MNHEY, CDR2 SMNVEV (reference sequence). The CDR3 covers 10 residues. The V end was cut by 8 bases, the J end by 4 bases, with 6 bases between. As DNA, the CDR3 is TGTGCCAGCCTAGATTACGAGCAGTACTTC. It specifies CASLDYEQYF.

V and J are TRBV30 and TRBJ1-2, with 8 bases matching TRBD1. The CDR3 totals 13 residues. V was clipped by 2 bases and J by 8 bases; unmatched bases: 7. Germline CDR1 reads GTSNPN; CDR2 reads SVGIG (reference sequence). The DNA for the CDR3 is TGTGCCTGGAGTCCAGGGGGCCGGGTGGGCTACACCTTC. This codes for CAWSPGGRVGYTF.

This clone has only a few counts. The V call is TRBV7-2, the J call TRBJ1-1; TRBD1 aligns across 7 bases. J gave up 3 bases and V 4 bases, and 2 bases lay outside the gene matches. The germline V gene has CDR1 SGHTA and CDR2 FQGNSA. This CDR3 spans 13 amino acids. The CDR3 loop reads CASSSQGDTEAFF. DNA of the CDR3: TGTGCCAGCAGCTCCCAGGGGGACACTGAAGCTTTCTTT.

The gene calls are TRBV19 and TRBJ2-5, with 8 nucleotides matching TRBD2. V lost 1 base, J lost 5 bases, and 6 bases stayed unmatched. This CDR3 is built from 15 residues. Germline CDR1 and CDR2: LNHDA and SQIVND (reference sequence). CDR3 nucleotide sequence: TGTGCCAGTAGTATAGCGGCTAGCGGGTCGGAGACCCAGTACTTC. Protein product: CASSIAASGSETQYF.

The chain carries TRBV28 and TRBJ1-4; D gene unclear. V was cut by 2 bases and J by 0 bases, with 4 bases left in between. The CDR3 has 14 residues. Looked up from germline, CDR1 is MDHEN and CDR2 is SYDVKM. The CDR3 bases are TGTGCCAGCAGTTTAACTACAACTAATGAAAAACTGTTTTTT. It codes for CASSLTTTNEKLFF.

This chain uses TRBV29-1 with TRBJ2-7; perhaps TRBD1 as D (6 bases). Germline V lookup: CDR1 SQVTM, CDR2 ANQGSEA. This CDR3 has 12 amino acids. Trimming cost V 7 bases and J 0 bases, with 10 bases left between them. CDR3 coding DNA: TGCAGCGCTACAGGGAGCTCCTACGAGCAGTACTTC. Translation gives CSATGSSYEQYF.

This clone came up a few times. The rearrangement links TRBV18 to TRBJ2-7; TRBD1 is a possible D gene (6 bases). V lost 3 bases, J lost 3 bases, and 9 bases lay in between. The CDR3 consists of 13 residues. Germline CDR1 is KGHSH and CDR2 is LQKENI. CDR3 amino acids: CASSPDRNYEQYF. As DNA, the CDR3 is TGTGCCAGCTCACCGGACAGAAACTACGAGCAGTACTTC.

This clone was counted a few times. The chain couples TRBV5-6 to TRBJ2-5, with 9 bases fitting TRBD1. Germline CDR1 reads SGHDT; CDR2 reads YYEEEE. This CDR3 contains 14 residues. The V segment lost 0 bases and the J segment 4 bases; nucleotides outside the gene matches: 1. This CDR3 is CASSLAGQGETQYF. CDR3 DNA: TGTGCCAGCAGCTTGGCGGGACAGGGAGAGACCCAGTACTTC.